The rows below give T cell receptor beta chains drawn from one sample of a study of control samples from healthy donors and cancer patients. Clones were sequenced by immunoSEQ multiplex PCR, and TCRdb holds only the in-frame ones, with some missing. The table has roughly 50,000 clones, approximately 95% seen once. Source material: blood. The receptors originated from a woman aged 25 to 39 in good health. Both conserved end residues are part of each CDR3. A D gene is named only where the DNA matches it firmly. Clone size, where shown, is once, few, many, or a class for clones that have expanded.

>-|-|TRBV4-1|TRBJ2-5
TGCGCCAGCAGCCAAGTAGCGGCCGAGTCCCAAGAGACCCAGTACTTC
CASSQVAAESQETQYF
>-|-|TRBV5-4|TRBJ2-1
TGTGCCAGCAGCTCCCCCTTGACGGGGCGAGTCGATGAGCAGTTCTTC
CASSSPLTGRVDEQFF
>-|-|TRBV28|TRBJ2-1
TGTGCCAGCAGTTTATACAGCAGATCGGAGCAGTTCTTC
CASSLYSRSEQFF
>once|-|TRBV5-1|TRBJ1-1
TGCGCCAGCAGCGACTACGGGAACACTGAAGCTTTCTTT
CASSDYGNTEAFF
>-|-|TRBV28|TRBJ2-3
TGTGCCAGCAGTCCTCGAGCCTCCACAGATACGCAGTATTTT
CASSPRASTDTQYF
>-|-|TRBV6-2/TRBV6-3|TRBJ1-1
TGTGCCAGCAGTTACCTATCTGAAGCTTTCTTT
CASSYLSEAFF
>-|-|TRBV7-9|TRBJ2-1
TGTGCCAGCAGCCACCGACAGCCGGGTGAGCAGTTCTTC
CASSHRQPGEQFF
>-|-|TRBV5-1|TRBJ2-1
TGCGCCAGCAGCTTGGGGTGGGGCGGCTCCTACAATGAGCAGTTCTTC
CASSLGWGGSYNEQFF
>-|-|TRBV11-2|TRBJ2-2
TGTGCCAGCAGCGAAGACCCGAGAGGGGAGCTGTTTTTT
CASSEDPRGELFF
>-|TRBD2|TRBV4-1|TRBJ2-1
TGCGCCAGCAGCCTCAATCTAGCGGGAGCTGTAAATGAGCAGTTCTTC
CASSLNLAGAVNEQFF
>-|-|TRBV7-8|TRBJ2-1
TGTGCCAGCAGCCCTAGACCTAGCCCTAACAATGAGCAGTTCTTC
CASSPRPSPNNEQFF
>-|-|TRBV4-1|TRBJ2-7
TGCGCCAGCAGCCAAGAGGAGAGACAGTACTACGAGCAGTACTTC
CASSQEERQYYEQYF